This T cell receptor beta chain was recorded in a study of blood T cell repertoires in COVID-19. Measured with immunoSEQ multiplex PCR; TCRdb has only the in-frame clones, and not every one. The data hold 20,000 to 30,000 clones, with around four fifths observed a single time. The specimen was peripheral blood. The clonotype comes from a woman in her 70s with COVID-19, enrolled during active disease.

The CDR3 coding sequence is TGTGCCACCAGCAGAGCAGGGCAAGATACGCAGTATTTT. This gives the protein CATSRAGQDTQYF. The J gene is TRBJ2-3, the V gene TRBV15; TRBD1 might be the D (5 bases). Germline V gene data show CDR1 as LNHNV and CDR2 as YYDKDF (reference sequence). Trimming removed 1 base at V and 5 bases at J, with 7 bases between. CDR3 length equals 13 residues.